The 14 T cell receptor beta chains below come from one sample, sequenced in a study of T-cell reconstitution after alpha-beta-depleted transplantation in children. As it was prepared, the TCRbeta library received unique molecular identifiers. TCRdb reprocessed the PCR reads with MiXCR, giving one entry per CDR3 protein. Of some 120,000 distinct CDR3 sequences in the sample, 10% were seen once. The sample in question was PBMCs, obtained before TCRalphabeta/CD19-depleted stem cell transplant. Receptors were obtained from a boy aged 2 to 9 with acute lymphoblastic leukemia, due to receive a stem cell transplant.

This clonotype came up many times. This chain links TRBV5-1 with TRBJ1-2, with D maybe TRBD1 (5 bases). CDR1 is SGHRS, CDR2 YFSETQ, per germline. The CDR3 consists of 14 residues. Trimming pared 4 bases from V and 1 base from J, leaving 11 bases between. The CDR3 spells CASSGRDGNYGYTF. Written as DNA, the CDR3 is TGCGCCAGCAGCGGCCGGGACGGTAACTATGGCTACACCTTC.

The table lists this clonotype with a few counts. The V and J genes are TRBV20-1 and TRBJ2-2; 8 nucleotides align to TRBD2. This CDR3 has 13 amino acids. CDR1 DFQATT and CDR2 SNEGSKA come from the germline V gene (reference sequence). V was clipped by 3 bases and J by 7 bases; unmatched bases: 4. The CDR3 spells CSASPGGVGELFF. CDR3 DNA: TGCAGTGCTAGCCCCGGGGGGGTCGGGGAGCTGTTTTTT.

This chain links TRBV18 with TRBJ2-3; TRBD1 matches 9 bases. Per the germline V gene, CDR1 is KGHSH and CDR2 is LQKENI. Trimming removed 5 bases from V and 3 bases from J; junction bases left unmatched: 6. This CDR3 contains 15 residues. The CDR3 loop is CASSDAGQGTDTQYF. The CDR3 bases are TGTGCCAGCTCAGACGCGGGACAGGGTACAGATACGCAGTATTTT.

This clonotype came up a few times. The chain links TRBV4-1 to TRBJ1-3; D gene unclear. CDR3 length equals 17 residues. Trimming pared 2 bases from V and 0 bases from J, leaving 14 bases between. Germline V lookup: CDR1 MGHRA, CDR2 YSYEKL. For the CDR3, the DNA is TGCGCCAGCAGCCAACGCGAACAGATAAGCTCTGGAAACACCATATATTTT. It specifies CASSQREQISSGNTIYF.

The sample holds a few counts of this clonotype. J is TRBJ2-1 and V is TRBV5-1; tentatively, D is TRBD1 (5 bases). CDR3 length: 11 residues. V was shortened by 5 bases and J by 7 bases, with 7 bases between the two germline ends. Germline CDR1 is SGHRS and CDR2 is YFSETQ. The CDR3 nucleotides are TGCGCCAGCAGTACAGGTAATGAGCAGTTCTTC. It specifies CASSTGNEQFF.

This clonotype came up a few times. Here the CDR3 reads CSVLLSQETQYF. DNA for the CDR3: TGCAGCGTTCTATTGAGCCAAGAGACCCAGTACTTC. The chain combines TRBV29-1 with TRBJ2-5, with no clear D. Germline lookup yields CDR1 SQVTM and CDR2 ANQGSEA. The CDR3 has 12 residues. V lost 5 bases, J lost 1 base, and 8 bases lay in between.

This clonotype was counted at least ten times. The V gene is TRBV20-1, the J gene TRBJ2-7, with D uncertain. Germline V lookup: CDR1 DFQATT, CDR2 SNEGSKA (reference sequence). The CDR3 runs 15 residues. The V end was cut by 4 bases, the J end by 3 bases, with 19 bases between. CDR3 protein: CSAILPELTNYEQYF. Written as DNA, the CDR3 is TGCAGTGCTATTCTGCCGGAGCTAACCAACTACGAGCAGTACTTC.

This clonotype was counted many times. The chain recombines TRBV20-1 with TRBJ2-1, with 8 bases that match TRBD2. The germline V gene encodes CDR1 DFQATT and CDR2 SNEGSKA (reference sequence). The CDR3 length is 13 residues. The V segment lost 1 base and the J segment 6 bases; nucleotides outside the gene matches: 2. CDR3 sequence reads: CSARVAGPNEQFF. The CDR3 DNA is TGCAGTGCTAGAGTAGCGGGACCCAATGAGCAGTTCTTC.

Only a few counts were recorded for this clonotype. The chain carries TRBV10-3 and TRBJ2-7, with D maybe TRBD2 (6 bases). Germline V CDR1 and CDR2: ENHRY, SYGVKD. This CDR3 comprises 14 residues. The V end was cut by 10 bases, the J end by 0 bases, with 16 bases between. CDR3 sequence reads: CATGGFPSSYEQYF. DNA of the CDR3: TGTGCCACCGGAGGGTTCCCGAGCTCCTACGAGCAGTACTTC.

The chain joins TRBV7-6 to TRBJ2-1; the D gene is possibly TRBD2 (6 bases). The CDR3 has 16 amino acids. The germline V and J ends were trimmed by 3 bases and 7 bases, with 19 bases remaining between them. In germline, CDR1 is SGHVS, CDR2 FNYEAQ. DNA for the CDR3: TGTGCCAGCAGCTTTCGGGGGAGTAGAAATGGGAATGAGCAGTTCTTC. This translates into CASSFRGSRNGNEQFF. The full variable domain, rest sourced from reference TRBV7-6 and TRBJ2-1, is GAGVSQSPRYKVTKRGQDVALRCDPISGHVSLYWYRQALGQGPEFLTYFNYEAQQDKSGLPNDRFSAERPEGSISTLTIQRTEQRDSAMYRCASSFRGSRNGNEQFFGPGTRLTVL.

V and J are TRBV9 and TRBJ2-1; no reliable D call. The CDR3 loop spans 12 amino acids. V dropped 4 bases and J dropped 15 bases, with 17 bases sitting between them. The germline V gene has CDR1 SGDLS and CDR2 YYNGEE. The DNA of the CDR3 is TGTGCCAGCAGCTCACCGGGCCCAGTCCTGTTCTTC. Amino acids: CASSSPGPVLFF.

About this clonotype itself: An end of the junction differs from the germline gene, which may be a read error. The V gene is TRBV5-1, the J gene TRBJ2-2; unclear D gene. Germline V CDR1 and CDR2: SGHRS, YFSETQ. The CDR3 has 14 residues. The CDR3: CAISLASDTGELFF. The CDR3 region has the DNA TGCGCCATCAGCTTGGCCTCCGACACCGGGGAGCTGTTTTTT.

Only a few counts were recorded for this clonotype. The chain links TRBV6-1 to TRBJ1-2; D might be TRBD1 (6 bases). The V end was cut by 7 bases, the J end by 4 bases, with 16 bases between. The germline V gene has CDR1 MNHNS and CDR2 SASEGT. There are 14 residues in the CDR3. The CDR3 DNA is TGTGCCAGCACCCTGGGAGGGGGACGCTATGGCTACACCTTC. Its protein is CASTLGGGRYGYTF.

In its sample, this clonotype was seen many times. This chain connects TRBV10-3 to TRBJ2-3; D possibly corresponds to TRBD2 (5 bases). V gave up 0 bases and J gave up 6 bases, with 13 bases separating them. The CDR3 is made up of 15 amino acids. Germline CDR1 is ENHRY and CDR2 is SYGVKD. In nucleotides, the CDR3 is TGTGCCATCAGTGAGTCGAATCGGGATTTTGATACGCAGTATTTT. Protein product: CAISESNRDFDTQYF.